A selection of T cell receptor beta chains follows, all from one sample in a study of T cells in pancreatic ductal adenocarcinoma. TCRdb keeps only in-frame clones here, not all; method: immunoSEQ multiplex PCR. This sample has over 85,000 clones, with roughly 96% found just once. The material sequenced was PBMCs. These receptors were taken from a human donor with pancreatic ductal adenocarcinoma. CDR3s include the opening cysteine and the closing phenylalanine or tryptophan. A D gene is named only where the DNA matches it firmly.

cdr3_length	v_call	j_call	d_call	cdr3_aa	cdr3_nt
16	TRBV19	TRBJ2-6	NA	CASSILLLPGANVLTF	TGTGCCAGTAGTATTCTGCTATTGCCCGGGGCCAACGTCCTGACTTTC
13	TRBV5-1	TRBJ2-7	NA	CASSLGSTDEQYF	TGCGCCAGCAGCTTGGGGTCGACTGACGAGCAGTACTTC
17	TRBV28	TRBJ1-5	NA	CASRPGGGGNSNQPQHF	TGTGCCAGCAGACCCGGGGGCGGGGGCAATAGCAATCAGCCCCAGCATTTT
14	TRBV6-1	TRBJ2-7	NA	CASSVSRGRYEQYF	TGTGCCAGCAGTGTATCTAGGGGTCGGTACGAGCAGTACTTC
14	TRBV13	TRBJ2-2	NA	CASRLEMGAGELFF	TGTGCCAGCAGGCTAGAGATGGGAGCCGGGGAGCTGTTTTTT
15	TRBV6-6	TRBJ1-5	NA	CASSYSGGGNQPQHF	TGTGCCAGCAGTTACTCGGGGGGTGGTAATCAGCCCCAGCATTTT
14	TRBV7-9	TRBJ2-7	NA	CASSARMESYEQYF	TGTGCCAGCAGCGCACGGATGGAGTCCTACGAGCAGTACTTC
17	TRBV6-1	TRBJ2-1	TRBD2	CASSVPPRGGSYNEQFF	TGTGCCAGCAGTGTTCCGCCCCGCGGGGGGTCCTACAATGAGCAGTTCTTC
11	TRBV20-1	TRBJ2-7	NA	CSASTPAEQYF	TGCAGTGCTAGCACCCCCGCGGAGCAGTACTTC
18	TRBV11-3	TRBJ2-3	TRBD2	CASSSGPTSGKEGYTQYF	TGTGCCAGCAGCTCAGGCCCGACTAGCGGGAAGGAAGGGTATACGCAGTATTTT
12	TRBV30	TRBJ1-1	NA	CAWSPRVTEAFF	TGTGCCTGGAGTCCCAGGGTCACTGAAGCTTTCTTT
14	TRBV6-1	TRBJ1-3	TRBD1	CASRGQNSGNTIYF	TGTGCCAGCAGGGGACAGAACTCTGGAAACACCATATATTTT
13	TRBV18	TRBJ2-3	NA	CASSPPGTDTQYF	TGTGCCAGCTCACCGCCCGGGACAGATACGCAGTATTTT